A selection of T cell receptor beta chains follows, all from one sample in a study of blood T cell repertoires in COVID-19. Sequencing used immunoSEQ multiplex PCR; TCRdb keeps in-frame clones, though not all of them. In the table there are 300,000 to 400,000 clones, roughly 88% of which are singletons. The material sequenced was peripheral blood. Receptors originate from a woman younger than 45 with COVID-19, enrolled during active disease. Both conserved end residues are part of each CDR3. Fields, in order: D gene, J gene, clone size, V gene, CDR3 DNA, CDR3 protein. The D gene is left open where the match is weak. Not every row has a clone size; where given, it reads once, few, many or a size class.

d_call: TRBD2; j_call: TRBJ2-7; clone_size: -; v_call: TRBV5-4; cdr3_nt: TGTGCCAGCAGCGAGGGACTAGCGGGGGGTAGCGAGCAGTACTTC; cdr3_aa: CASSEGLAGGSEQYF
d_call: TRBD1; j_call: TRBJ1-1; clone_size: -; v_call: TRBV28; cdr3_nt: TGTGCCACAAGACAGGGGAACACTGAAGCTTTCTTT; cdr3_aa: CATRQGNTEAFF
d_call: -; j_call: TRBJ1-2; clone_size: -; v_call: TRBV5-1; cdr3_nt: TGCGCCAGCAGCTTGGCCGAGGGCCAGAGCCTCTATGGCTACACCTTC; cdr3_aa: CASSLAEGQSLYGYTF
d_call: TRBD1; j_call: TRBJ2-1; clone_size: -; v_call: TRBV5-1; cdr3_nt: TGCGCCAGCAGCTCCTACGGGACAGGGCACAATGAGCAGTTCTTC; cdr3_aa: CASSSYGTGHNEQFF
d_call: -; j_call: TRBJ1-1; clone_size: -; v_call: TRBV2; cdr3_nt: TGTGCCAGTAACGGGAAGGACCTTATGAACACTGAAGCTTTCTTT; cdr3_aa: CASNGKDLMNTEAFF
d_call: TRBD2; j_call: TRBJ2-5; clone_size: -; v_call: TRBV7-6; cdr3_nt: TGTGCCAGCGCAGGGACTAGCGGGGGGGCGGAGACCCAGTACTTC; cdr3_aa: CASAGTSGGAETQYF
d_call: -; j_call: TRBJ1-2; clone_size: -; v_call: TRBV6-2/TRBV6-3; cdr3_nt: TGTGCCAGCAGTGCGGGACCGCAATATGGCTACACCTTC; cdr3_aa: CASSAGPQYGYTF
d_call: -; j_call: TRBJ2-2; clone_size: -; v_call: TRBV9; cdr3_nt: TGTGCCAGCAGCTGGGCATACACCGGGGAGCTGTTTTTT; cdr3_aa: CASSWAYTGELFF
d_call: -; j_call: TRBJ1-1; clone_size: many; v_call: TRBV27; cdr3_nt: TGTGCCAGCAGCCCAGGGGAAGGCTACACTGAAGCTTTCTTT; cdr3_aa: CASSPGEGYTEAFF
d_call: TRBD1; j_call: TRBJ1-1; clone_size: -; v_call: TRBV2; cdr3_nt: TGTGCCAGCAGGGAAGACAGGGTGGGGGAAGCTTTCTTT; cdr3_aa: CASREDRVGEAFF
d_call: TRBD1; j_call: TRBJ2-6; clone_size: -; v_call: TRBV5-1; cdr3_nt: TGCGCCAGCAGCCGGACTGGGACAGGCTCTGGGGCCAACGTCCTGACTTTC; cdr3_aa: CASSRTGTGSGANVLTF
d_call: TRBD1; j_call: TRBJ2-2; clone_size: -; v_call: TRBV28; cdr3_nt: TGTGCCAGCAGAATCACCGGGACAGGGTCCACCGGGGAGCTGTTTTTT; cdr3_aa: CASRITGTGSTGELFF
d_call: -; j_call: TRBJ1-2; clone_size: -; v_call: TRBV7-5; cdr3_nt: TGTGCCAGAAGCCCGCCGACAGGGGTCAACTACTATGGCTACACCTTC; cdr3_aa: CARSPPTGVNYYGYTF